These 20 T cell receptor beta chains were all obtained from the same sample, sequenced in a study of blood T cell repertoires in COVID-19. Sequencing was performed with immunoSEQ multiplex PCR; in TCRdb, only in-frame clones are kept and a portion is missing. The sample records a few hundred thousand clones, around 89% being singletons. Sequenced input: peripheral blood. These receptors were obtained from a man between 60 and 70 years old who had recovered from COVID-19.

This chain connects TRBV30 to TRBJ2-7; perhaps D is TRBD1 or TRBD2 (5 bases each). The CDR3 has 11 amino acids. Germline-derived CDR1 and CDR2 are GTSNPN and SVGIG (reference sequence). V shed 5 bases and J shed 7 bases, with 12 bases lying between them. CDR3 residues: CAWGDRGEQYF. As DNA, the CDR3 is TGTGCCTGGGGGGACCGAGGGGAGCAGTACTTC.

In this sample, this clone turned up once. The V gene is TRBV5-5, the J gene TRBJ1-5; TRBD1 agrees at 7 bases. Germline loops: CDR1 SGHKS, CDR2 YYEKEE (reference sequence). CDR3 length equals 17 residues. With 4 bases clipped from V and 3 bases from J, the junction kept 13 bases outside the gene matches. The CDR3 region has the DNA TGTGCCAGCAGCCCGTTCGTACAAGGGACAGCCAATCAGCCCCAGCATTTT. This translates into CASSPFVQGTANQPQHF.

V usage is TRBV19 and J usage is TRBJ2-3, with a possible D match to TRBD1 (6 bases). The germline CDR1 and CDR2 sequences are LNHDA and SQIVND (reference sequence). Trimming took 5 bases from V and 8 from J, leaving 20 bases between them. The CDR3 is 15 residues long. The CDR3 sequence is CASSVTGTGTGTQYF. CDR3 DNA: TGTGCCAGTAGTGTTACAGGGACCGGGACCGGTACGCAGTATTTT.

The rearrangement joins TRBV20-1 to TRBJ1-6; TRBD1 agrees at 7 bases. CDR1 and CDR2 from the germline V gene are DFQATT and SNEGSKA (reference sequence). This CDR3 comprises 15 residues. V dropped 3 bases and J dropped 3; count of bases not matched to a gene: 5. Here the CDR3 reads CSASGGQFYNSPLHF. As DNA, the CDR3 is TGCAGTGCTAGTGGGGGACAGTTCTATAATTCACCCCTCCACTTT.

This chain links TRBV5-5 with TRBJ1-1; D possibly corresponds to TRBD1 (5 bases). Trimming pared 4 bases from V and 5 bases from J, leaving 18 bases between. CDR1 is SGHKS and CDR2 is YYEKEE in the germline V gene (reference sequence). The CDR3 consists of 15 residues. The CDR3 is CASSLSWGGTTEAFF. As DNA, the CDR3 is TGTGCCAGCAGCCTATCATGGGGAGGGACGACTGAAGCTTTCTTT.

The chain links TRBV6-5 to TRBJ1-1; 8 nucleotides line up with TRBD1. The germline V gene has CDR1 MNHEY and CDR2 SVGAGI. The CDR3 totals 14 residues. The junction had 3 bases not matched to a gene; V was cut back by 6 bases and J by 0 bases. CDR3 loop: CASRWTGLNTEAFF. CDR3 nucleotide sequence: TGTGCCAGCAGGTGGACAGGGCTGAACACTGAAGCTTTCTTT.

The CDR3 region is CASRRHLNTEAFF. CDR3 DNA sequence: TGTGCCAGCAGGCGACACCTGAACACTGAAGCTTTCTTT. The chain is built from TRBV27 and TRBJ1-1, with D uncertain. The CDR3 has 13 amino acids. Looked up from germline, CDR1 is MNHEY and CDR2 is SMNVEV (reference sequence). Trimming took 6 bases from V and 0 from J, leaving 8 bases between them.

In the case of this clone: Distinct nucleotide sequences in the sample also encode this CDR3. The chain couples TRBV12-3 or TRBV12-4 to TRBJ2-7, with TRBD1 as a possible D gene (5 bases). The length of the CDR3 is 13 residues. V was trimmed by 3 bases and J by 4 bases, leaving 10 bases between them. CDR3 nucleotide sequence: TGTGCCAGCAGTTTGCTAGGGGCGTACGAGCAGTACTTC. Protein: CASSLLGAYEQYF.

The CDR3 loop is CASSSSGLAGEQYF. The CDR3 region has the DNA TGTGCCAGCAGCTCATCGGGACTAGCGGGCGAGCAGTACTTC. The chain employs TRBV7-3 and TRBJ2-7; 12 bases line up with TRBD2. Trimming took 4 bases from V and 6 from J; bases not matched to a gene: 4. CDR3 length: 14 amino acids. Per germline, CDR1 SGHTA and CDR2 FQGTGA.

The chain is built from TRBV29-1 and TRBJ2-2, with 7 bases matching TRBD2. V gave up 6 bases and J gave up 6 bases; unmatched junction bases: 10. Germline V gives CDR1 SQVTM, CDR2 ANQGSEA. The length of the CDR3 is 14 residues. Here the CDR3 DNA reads TGCAGCGTCGCATTCAGCGGGGTTGCCGGGGAGCTGTTTTTT. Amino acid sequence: CSVAFSGVAGELFF.

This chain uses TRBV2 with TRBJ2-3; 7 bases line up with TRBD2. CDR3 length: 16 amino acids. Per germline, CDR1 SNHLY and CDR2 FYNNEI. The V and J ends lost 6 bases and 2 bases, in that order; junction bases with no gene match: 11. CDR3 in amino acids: CASSKTSRTNTDTQYF. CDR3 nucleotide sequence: TGTGCCAGCAGCAAGACTAGCAGAACAAACACAGATACGCAGTATTTT.

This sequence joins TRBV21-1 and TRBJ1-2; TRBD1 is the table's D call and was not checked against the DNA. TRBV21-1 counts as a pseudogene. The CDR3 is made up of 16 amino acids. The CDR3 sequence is CASSQTGDYANYGYTF. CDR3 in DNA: TGTGCCAGCAGCCAAACAGGGGATTACGCTAACTATGGCTACACCTTC.

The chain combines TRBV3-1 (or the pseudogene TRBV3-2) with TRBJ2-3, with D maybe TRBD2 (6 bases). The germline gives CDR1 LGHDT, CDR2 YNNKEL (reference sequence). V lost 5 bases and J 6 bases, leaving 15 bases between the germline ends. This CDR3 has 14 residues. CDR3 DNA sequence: TGTGCCAGCAGCACTATAGGAGGGCCCGATACGCAGTATTTT. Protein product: CASSTIGGPDTQYF.

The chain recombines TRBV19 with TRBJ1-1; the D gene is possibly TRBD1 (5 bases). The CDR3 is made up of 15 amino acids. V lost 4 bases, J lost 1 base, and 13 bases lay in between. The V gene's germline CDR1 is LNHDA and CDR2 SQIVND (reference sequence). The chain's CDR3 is CASSTQTAPNTEAFF. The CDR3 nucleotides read TGTGCCAGTAGTACCCAGACAGCCCCGAACACTGAAGCTTTCTTT.

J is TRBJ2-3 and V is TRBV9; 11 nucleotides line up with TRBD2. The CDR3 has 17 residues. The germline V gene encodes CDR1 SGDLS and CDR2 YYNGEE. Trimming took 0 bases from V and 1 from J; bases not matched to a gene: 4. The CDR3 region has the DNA TGTGCCAGCAGCGTAGAAGGTAGCGGGGGGGGCACAGATACGCAGTATTTT. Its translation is CASSVEGSGGGTDTQYF.

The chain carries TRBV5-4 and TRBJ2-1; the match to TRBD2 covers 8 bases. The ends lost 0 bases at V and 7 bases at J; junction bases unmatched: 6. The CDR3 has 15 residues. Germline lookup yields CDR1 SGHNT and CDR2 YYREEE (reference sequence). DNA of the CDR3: TGTGCCAGCAGCTTGGTCGGGGGGGCCAGTAATGAGCAGTTCTTC. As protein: CASSLVGGASNEQFF. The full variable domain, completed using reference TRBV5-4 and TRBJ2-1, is ETGVTQSPTHLIKTRGQQVTLRCSSQSGHNTVSWYQQALGQGPQFIFQYYREEENGRGNFPPRFSGLQFPNYSSELNVNALELDDSALYLCASSLVGGASNEQFFGPGTRLTVL.

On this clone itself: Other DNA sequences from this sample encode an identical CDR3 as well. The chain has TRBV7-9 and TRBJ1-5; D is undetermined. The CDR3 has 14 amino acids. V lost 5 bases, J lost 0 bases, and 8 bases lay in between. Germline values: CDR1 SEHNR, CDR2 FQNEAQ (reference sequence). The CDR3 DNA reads TGTGCCAGCAGCCCTTCAGGTAGCAATCAGCCCCAGCATTTT. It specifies CASSPSGSNQPQHF.

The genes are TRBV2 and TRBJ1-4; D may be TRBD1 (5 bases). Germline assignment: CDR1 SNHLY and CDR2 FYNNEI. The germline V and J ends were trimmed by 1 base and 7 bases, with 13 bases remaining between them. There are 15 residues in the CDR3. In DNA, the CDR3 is TGTGCCAGCAGTGAAGAGCTAGGGGAAGGTGAAAAACTGTTTTTT. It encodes CASSEELGEGEKLFF.

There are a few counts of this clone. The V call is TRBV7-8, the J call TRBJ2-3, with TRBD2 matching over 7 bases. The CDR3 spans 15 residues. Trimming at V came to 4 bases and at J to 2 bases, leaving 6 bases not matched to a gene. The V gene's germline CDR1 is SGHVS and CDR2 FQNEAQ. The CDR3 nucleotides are TGTGCCAGCAGCTCTGCTAGCGGTATCACAGATACGCAGTATTTT. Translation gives CASSSASGITDTQYF.

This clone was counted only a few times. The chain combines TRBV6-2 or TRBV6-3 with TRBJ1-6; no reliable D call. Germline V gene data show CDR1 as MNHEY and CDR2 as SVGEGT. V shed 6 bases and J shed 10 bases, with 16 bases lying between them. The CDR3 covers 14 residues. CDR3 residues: CASSPHDFGSPLHF. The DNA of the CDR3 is TGTGCCAGCAGCCCCCACGACTTTGGCTCACCCCTCCACTTT.